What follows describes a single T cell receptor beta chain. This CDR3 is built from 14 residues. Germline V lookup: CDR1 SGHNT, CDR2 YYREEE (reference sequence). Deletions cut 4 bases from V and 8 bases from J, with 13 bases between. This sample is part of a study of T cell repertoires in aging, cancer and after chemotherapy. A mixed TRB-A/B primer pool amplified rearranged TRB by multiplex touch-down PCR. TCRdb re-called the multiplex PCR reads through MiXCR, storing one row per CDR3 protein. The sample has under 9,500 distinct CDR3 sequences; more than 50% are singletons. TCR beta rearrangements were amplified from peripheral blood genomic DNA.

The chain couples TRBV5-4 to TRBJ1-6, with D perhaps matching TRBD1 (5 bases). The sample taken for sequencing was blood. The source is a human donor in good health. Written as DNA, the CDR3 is TGTGCCAGCAGCCGCCTAGGGGTTGATTCACCCCTCCACTTT. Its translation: CASSRLGVDSPLHF.